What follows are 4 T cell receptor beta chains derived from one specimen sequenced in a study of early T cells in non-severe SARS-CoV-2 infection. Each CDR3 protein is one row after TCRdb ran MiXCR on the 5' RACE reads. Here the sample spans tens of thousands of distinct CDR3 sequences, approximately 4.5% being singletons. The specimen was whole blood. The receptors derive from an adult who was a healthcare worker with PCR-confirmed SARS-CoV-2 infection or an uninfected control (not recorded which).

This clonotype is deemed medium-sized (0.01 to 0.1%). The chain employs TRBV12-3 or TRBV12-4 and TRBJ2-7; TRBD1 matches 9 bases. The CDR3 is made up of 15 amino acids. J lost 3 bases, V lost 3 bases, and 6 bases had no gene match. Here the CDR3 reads CASSLGQGVFYEQYF. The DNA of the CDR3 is TGTGCCAGCAGTTTGGGACAGGGCGTTTTCTACGAGCAGTACTTC.

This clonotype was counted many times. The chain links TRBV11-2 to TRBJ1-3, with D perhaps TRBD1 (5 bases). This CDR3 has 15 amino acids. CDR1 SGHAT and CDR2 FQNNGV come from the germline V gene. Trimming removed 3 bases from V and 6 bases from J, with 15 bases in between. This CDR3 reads CASSFQGVAENTIYF. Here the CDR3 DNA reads TGTGCCAGCAGCTTCCAGGGAGTGGCTGAAAACACCATATATTTT.

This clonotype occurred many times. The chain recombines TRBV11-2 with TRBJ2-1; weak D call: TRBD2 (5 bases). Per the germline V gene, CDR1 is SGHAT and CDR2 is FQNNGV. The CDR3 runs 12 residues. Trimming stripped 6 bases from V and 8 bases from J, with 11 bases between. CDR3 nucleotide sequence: TGTGCCAGCAGGACTAACGCGGATGAGCAGTTCTTC. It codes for CASRTNADEQFF.

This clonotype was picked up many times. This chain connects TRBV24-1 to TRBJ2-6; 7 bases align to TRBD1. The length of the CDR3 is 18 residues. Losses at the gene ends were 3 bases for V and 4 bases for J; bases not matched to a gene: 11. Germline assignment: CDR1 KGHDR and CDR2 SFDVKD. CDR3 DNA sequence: TGTGCCACCAGTGATCCAAACACAGGGGTCTCCGGGGCCAACGTCCTGACTTTC. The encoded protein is CATSDPNTGVSGANVLTF.